The clone carrying this TCR beta chain was recorded a few times. This sample stems from a study of blood T cell repertoires in COVID-19. Study in general: There were acute and convalescent COVID-19 samples, and they came from the United States, Italy and Spain. PBMCs, B-cell-depleted T cells, or T cells were the source of the cDNA or gDNA that made up the material.

In the original processing: Estimation of nucleated cell counts relied on the amplification of reference gene primers. Produced via immunoSEQ multiplex PCR; TCRdb's table is partial and in-frame only. V and J calls and clone size are as listed in that table; D and trimming were resolved from the DNA. The table includes over 30,000 clones, roughly nine tenths detected once. Sequencing was done on a sample of peripheral blood. This TCR was recovered from a woman of 80 years or more with active or convalescent COVID-19.

The DNA for the CDR3 is TGTGCCAGCAGTGAACAGGTTATGGGGCCTTCACCCCTCCACTTT. Its protein product is CASSEQVMGPSPLHF. The rearrangement links TRBV6-1 to TRBJ1-6; TRBD1 might be the D (5 bases). Trimming took off 2 bases at V and 9 bases at J, with 14 bases between the two ends. The CDR3 runs 15 residues. Germline CDR1 reads MNHNS; CDR2 reads SASEGT.